These T cell receptor beta chains were read from a single sample in a study of blood T cell repertoires in COVID-19. Method: immunoSEQ multiplex PCR; TCRdb's copy keeps in-frame clones and lacks some. The sample records 150,000 to 190,000 clones, around 84% being singletons. Sequencing was done on a sample of PBMCs or T cells enriched from blood (not recorded which). These receptors were obtained from a man between 45 and 60 years old who had recovered from COVID-19. The CDR3 runs from the conserved cysteine through the conserved F or W.

v_gene: TRBV20-1
CDR3aa: CSASERVGNQPQHF

v_gene: TRBV7-2
CDR3aa: CASSSLGPPKSPLHF

v_gene: TRBV11-2
CDR3aa: CASSLDQVNEQFF

v_gene: TRBV5-8
CDR3aa: CASSLSGGRTDTQYF

v_gene: TRBV5-1
CDR3aa: CASSADKYEQYF

v_gene: TRBV4-1
CDR3aa: CASSFRTALNSPLHF

v_gene: TRBV7-3
CDR3aa: CASSLGPSSPNEQFF

v_gene: TRBV15
CDR3aa: CATSSSPGVVVGELFF

v_gene: TRBV10-3
CDR3aa: CAISAGTGGNTEAFF

v_gene: TRBV10-3
CDR3aa: CATGTGGEGGYTF

v_gene: TRBV7-9
CDR3aa: CASSFGGVGGPTGANVLTF

v_gene: TRBV5-1
CDR3aa: CASSPGGYSNQPQHF

v_gene: TRBV25-1
CDR3aa: CASSPNTNTEAFF

v_gene: TRBV6-5
CDR3aa: CASRKTGTSEQYF

v_gene: TRBV7-8
CDR3aa: CASSTTGTGTNTEAFF